The clone carrying this T cell receptor (beta chain) was recorded at least ten times. Antigen unknown. This entry comes from a study of human T cells and chemical hapten exposure. Study as a whole: All patients underwent weekly scalp dosing with diphenylcyclopropenone for the full approximately 25-week study.

From germline, CDR1 is MNHEY and CDR2 SVGEGT. V was pared by 2 bases and J by 6 bases, with 10 bases between. CDR3 size: 13 residues. Time point meaning: patch test 2, 6 weeks after DPC sensitization. Sample treatment: therapeutic diphenylcyclopropenone sensitization with weekly scalp DPC. Donors were 18 to 70-year-old alopecia patients suitable for DPC. MiXCR, run by TCRdb on the RACE reads, gives a single entry per CDR3 protein. The repertoire has approximately 85,000 distinct CDR3 sequences, roughly a tenth of them found once; the top ten carry 2.5%. Overall study findings and caveats: As patch test score rose, PT1 expanded TCR counts tended to rise as well. Each of the donors had alopecia, so their immune responses may not resemble those of healthy people.

Sequencing used whole blood, obtained in connection with sensitization to the hapten diphenylcyclopropenone (DPC). The V call is TRBV6-2 or TRBV6-3, the J call TRBJ1-2; no clear D gene. The sequence was collected from a woman aged 25 to 39 with alopecia areata. Some clones in this sample may be carry-over from other donors' samples. The CDR3 DNA is TGTGCCAGCAGTTACGTGGAGGGTCATGGCTACACCTTC. Translating gives CASSYVEGHGYTF.